The sequence of this T cell receptor (beta chain) was determined in a study of graft-versus-host responses after intestinal transplantation. Findings of the study overall: Among circulating GvH clones, peak levels were associated with early post-transplant declines in HvG clones.

As for this clone: Its antigen is still unknown.

Using immunoSEQ multiplex PCR, the repertoire was profiled, and TCRdb retains in-frame clones only, with some absent. The data contain around 50,000 clones, 89% of them seen just once; the ten biggest clones take up 0.5% to 0.65%. Trimming stripped 6 bases from V and 2 bases from J, with 13 bases between. The CDR3 spans 14 residues. Germline V gene data show CDR1 as KGHSH and CDR2 as LQKENI. Specimen: unstimulated CD4+ T cells sorted from spleen or lymph node cells, collected before transplant. The receptor was derived from a human donor who was the organ donor for an intestinal transplant. This chain links TRBV18 with TRBJ1-1; perhaps TRBD1 as D (5 bases). The CDR3: CASSRQTENTEAFF. CDR3 in DNA: TGTGCCAGCTCTCGACAGACAGAAAACACTGAAGCTTTCTTT.